These T cell receptor beta chains were read from a single sample in a study of blood T cell repertoires in COVID-19. Clones were read by immunoSEQ multiplex PCR, and TCRdb kept only the in-frame ones, dropping some. Here the sample spans almost 350,000 clones, about 90% being singletons. Sequencing used PBMCs or T cells enriched from blood (not recorded which). The receptors shown here come from a woman aged 25 to 39 who had been exposed to COVID-19. Both conserved end residues are part of each CDR3. The D gene is left open where the match is weak. Not every row has a clone size; where given, it reads once, few, many or a size class.

CDR3nt,CDR3aa,v_gene,abundance,j_gene,d_gene
TGTGCCAGCAGTTACCGACAGGGGATCGAGGGAAACACCATATATTTT,CASSYRQGIEGNTIYF,TRBV6-5,.,TRBJ1-3,TRBD1
TGTGCCAGCACCAGGGGGCTCAATCAGCCCCAGCATTTT,CASTRGLNQPQHF,TRBV28,.,TRBJ1-5,TRBD1
TGCAGCGTTGATGGTTGCGACAGCGATCAGCCCCAGCATTTT,CSVDGCDSDQPQHF,TRBV29-1,.,TRBJ1-5,.
TGTGCCAGCAGCCAAGAGGGCGGGAGCCTTTTTCAGCAGTACTTC,CASSQEGGSLFQQYF,TRBV3-1/TRBV3-2,.,TRBJ2-7,TRBD2
TGTGCCAGCAGCTTAGGGGAGGACACCGGGGAGCTGTTTTTT,CASSLGEDTGELFF,TRBV7-3,.,TRBJ2-2,.
TGTGCCAGCAGTTACTCGAACACAGGGCTTACCTACAATGAGCAGTTCTTC,CASSYSNTGLTYNEQFF,TRBV6-2/TRBV6-3,.,TRBJ2-1,.
TGTGCCAGCAGCCCCTTGGGGACAGGGGTCCACGAGCAGTACTTC,CASSPLGTGVHEQYF,TRBV3-1/TRBV3-2,.,TRBJ2-7,TRBD1
TGTGCCAGCAGTTTTTGGGCGTATGGCTACACCTTC,CASSFWAYGYTF,TRBV28,.,TRBJ1-2,.
TGTGCCAGCAGCTTCACAGGGGGCCCCGGGCAGCCCCAGCATTTT,CASSFTGGPGQPQHF,TRBV7-9,few,TRBJ1-5,TRBD1
TGCAGTGCTAGTCCAGACTTCGCGGAAGGCTACACCTTC,CSASPDFAEGYTF,TRBV20-1,few,TRBJ1-2,.
TGCGCCAGCAGCTTGGATTTTGGGAGGGGGGACACCTTC,CASSLDFGRGDTF,TRBV5-1,.,TRBJ1-2,.
TGTGCCAGTAGTCCCGACAGGGAGGTTGAAAAACTGTTTTTT,CASSPDREVEKLFF,TRBV19,.,TRBJ1-4,TRBD1
TGTGCCAGCAGTTACCGAGCGGGACCCTGGGGGGGTGAGCAGTTCTTC,CASSYRAGPWGGEQFF,TRBV6-5,.,TRBJ2-1,TRBD2
TGTGCCAGTAGTACGCGACTAGCGGGACATCCCTACGAGCAGTACTTC,CASSTRLAGHPYEQYF,TRBV19,.,TRBJ2-7,TRBD2
TGTGCCAGCAGCAGAGAAAGGGGGACAGGGTGGTATGGCTACACCTTC,CASSRERGTGWYGYTF,TRBV28,.,TRBJ1-2,TRBD1
TGTGCCAGCACCTTCCCCGGGAGGGACTTAGAGACCCAGTACTTC,CASTFPGRDLETQYF,TRBV11-2,.,TRBJ2-5,TRBD2
TGTGCCAGCTCGCCCGGTCCGGGACAGATACAAGAGACCCAGTACTTC,CASSPGPGQIQETQYF,TRBV18,.,TRBJ2-5,TRBD1
TGTGCCAGCACCGTCGGACTAGTGGGTGAGCAGTACTTC,CASTVGLVGEQYF,TRBV28,.,TRBJ2-7,TRBD2
TGTGCCAGCAGCCCTAGGGGAGGTGCCCCCATGAACACTGAAGCTTTCTTT,CASSPRGGAPMNTEAFF,TRBV7-8,few,TRBJ1-1,.
TGTGCCACCAGTGCCGGGGAGACCCAGTACTTC,CATSAGETQYF,TRBV24-1,.,TRBJ2-5,.
TGCAGTGCTAGTGAAGGACTAGCGGGACGGTTTGGCGGGGAGCTGTTTTTT,CSASEGLAGRFGGELFF,TRBV20-1,.,TRBJ2-2,TRBD2
TGTGCCAGCAGTTCTGTAGGGGCGGCGAGCTCCTACGAGCAGTACTTC,CASSSVGAASSYEQYF,TRBV28,.,TRBJ2-7,.
TGTGCCAGCTCAGCAGGGGACTCCTACGAGCAGTACTTC,CASSAGDSYEQYF,TRBV28,.,TRBJ2-7,.
TGTGCCAGCAGCTTGGCTAGCGGGAACCCCCCTTCCCACGAGCAGTACTTC,CASSLASGNPPSHEQYF,TRBV7-2,.,TRBJ2-7,TRBD2
TGTGCCAGCAGCTTAGCGTCGGGGACAGGGACGCAGTATTTT,CASSLASGTGTQYF,TRBV11-2,.,TRBJ2-3,TRBD1
TGTGCTAGTGGTTTAGGGATACAGGGTTCACCCCTCCACTTT,CASGLGIQGSPLHF,TRBV12-5,.,TRBJ1-6,.
TGTGCCAGCAGCCCAGGACAGGGGGCGAGTGGAGGGTCACCCCTCCACTTT,CASSPGQGASGGSPLHF,TRBV9,few,TRBJ1-6,TRBD1
TGCGCCAGCAGCTTGGGACAGGGGGTTTCCTACAATGAGCAGTTCTTC,CASSLGQGVSYNEQFF,TRBV5-1,once,TRBJ2-1,TRBD1
TGTGCCAGTAGTGGGGGACTATTGAACACCGGGGAGCTGTTTTTT,CASSGGLLNTGELFF,TRBV19,.,TRBJ2-2,TRBD2
TGTGCCAGCAGCACCGGGACTAGTAGCGGGTCGACGCAGTATTTT,CASSTGTSSGSTQYF,TRBV6-5,.,TRBJ2-3,TRBD2
TGTGCCAGCAGCTACATTCCAAGCGGAAAAACTACCTACGAGCAGTACTTC,CASSYIPSGKTTYEQYF,TRBV7-6,once,TRBJ2-7,.
TGTGCCAGCAGTCGGACAGACCTAGCCTACGAGCAGTACTTC,CASSRTDLAYEQYF,TRBV6-5,.,TRBJ2-7,.
TGTGCCAGCAGCTTGGGGAGGAGCACCTACAATGAGCAGTTCTTC,CASSLGRSTYNEQFF,TRBV7-3,once,TRBJ2-1,.
TGTGCCAGCAGTTTCCTACAGGGGATCGGTCAGCCCCAGCATTTT,CASSFLQGIGQPQHF,TRBV28,.,TRBJ1-5,TRBD1
TGTGCCAGCAGTTCCGGGACAGGAAGGACTGAAGCTTTCTTT,CASSSGTGRTEAFF,TRBV28,.,TRBJ1-1,TRBD1
TGTGCCAGTAGTTCCTCAGGGGGCCGTTGGAAGTACTTC,CASSSSGGRWKYF,TRBV19,.,TRBJ2-7,TRBD1
TGTGCCAGCAGTAACCAGGGGTACGAGCAGTACTTC,CASSNQGYEQYF,TRBV6-5,once,TRBJ2-7,.
TGTGCCAGCAGCCCGCAGGGTGGGGGGAGGACCCAGTACTTC,CASSPQGGGRTQYF,TRBV7-3,.,TRBJ2-5,.
TGCGCCAGCAGCTTGGCCCAAGGGGAACAGGGGACCGTTCTGTACTATGGCTACACCTTC,CASSLAQGEQGTVLYYGYTF,TRBV5-1,.,TRBJ1-2,TRBD1
TGTGCCAGTTCAACTGAAAGGCTAGGAGTAGAGACCCAGTACTTC,CASSTERLGVETQYF,TRBV19,.,TRBJ2-5,.
TGTGCCAGCAGCGTAGGGGCAGGGCTGGATGAGCAGTACTTC,CASSVGAGLDEQYF,TRBV9,.,TRBJ2-7,.
TGTGCCAGCAGCGTAGAAGAGTACTCTGGAAACACCATATATTTT,CASSVEEYSGNTIYF,TRBV9,.,TRBJ1-3,.
TGTGCCAGCAGTGGAAGCGTACTAGGAATCTCCGAGCAGTACTTC,CASSGSVLGISEQYF,TRBV2,.,TRBJ2-7,.
TGTGCCAGCAGCCAAGGCAACGCCGGGACAGATAGCTACGAGCAGTACTTC,CASSQGNAGTDSYEQYF,TRBV4-2,.,TRBJ2-7,TRBD1
TGTGCCAGCAGCTTAGATATCGGGACTGGGGCCAACGTCCTGACTTTC,CASSLDIGTGANVLTF,TRBV11-3,.,TRBJ2-6,.
TGTGCCAGCAGCTTAGTAGCCGCAGGGGAAGGAAACACCATATATTTT,CASSLVAAGEGNTIYF,TRBV7-6,.,TRBJ1-3,.
TGTGCCAGCAGCCCGAGACAGGGGGGAAACATTCAGTACTTC,CASSPRQGGNIQYF,TRBV7-9,once,TRBJ2-4,TRBD1
TGTGCCAGCAGCAAAGAAGTAGCGGGAGGTAGGGCCCCCCAAGAGACCCAGTACTTC,CASSKEVAGGRAPQETQYF,TRBV21-1,.,TRBJ2-5,.
TGTGCCAGCAGTTATCGGGCACGGGAGGGCGATGAGCAGTTCTTC,CASSYRAREGDEQFF,TRBV6-6,.,TRBJ2-1,TRBD2
TGTGCCAGCAGCTTTGGACTAGCGGGGGATGAGCAGTTCTTC,CASSFGLAGDEQFF,TRBV7-3,.,TRBJ2-1,TRBD2
TGTGCCAGCAGCTTAGCGGGGGGGTCATTTGGCACTGAAGCTTTCTTT,CASSLAGGSFGTEAFF,TRBV7-9,once,TRBJ1-1,.
TGTGCCAGCGATTCTAACCGGGGAGGAGATACGCAGTATTTT,CASDSNRGGDTQYF,TRBV7-9,.,TRBJ2-3,.